Below, 20 T cell receptor beta chains from the same sample are listed, as sequenced in a study of T-cell memory formation after mild COVID-19. Each CDR3 protein gets one entry after TCRdb re-called the 5' RACE reads with MiXCR. The sample carries around 180,000 distinct CDR3 sequences, under 20% recorded once. Material for sequencing was PBMCs or a T cell subset sorted from them (not recorded which). These receptors came from an adult woman who had mild COVID-19 (a few samples of this study predate the infection). Cell type and time point are not known.

This clonotype was observed a few times. This chain uses TRBV5-6 with TRBJ2-1; 8 bases line up with TRBD2. Unmatched junction bases numbered 5, after V lost 4 bases and J lost 14 bases. CDR1 is SGHDT and CDR2 is YYEEEE in the germline V gene. This CDR3 has 11 residues. The CDR3: CASSTGTREFF. The CDR3 nucleotides are TGTGCCAGCAGCACCGGGACTAGAGAGTTCTTC.

The chain joins TRBV20-1 to TRBJ2-7; 7 bases map to TRBD2. V lost 1 base, J lost 0 bases, and 6 bases stayed unmatched. Germline loops: CDR1 DFQATT, CDR2 SNEGSKA (reference sequence). The CDR3 sequence is 15 residues long. CDR3 sequence: CSARGVAGPSYEQYF. The CDR3 nucleotides are TGCAGTGCTAGAGGAGTAGCGGGTCCCTCCTACGAGCAGTACTTC.

The genes are TRBV29-1 and TRBJ2-1; TRBD2 aligns across 9 bases. Germline loops: CDR1 SQVTM, CDR2 ANQGSEA. J lost 9 bases, V lost 6 bases, and 3 bases had no gene match. The CDR3 sequence is 11 residues long. The CDR3: CSVRTSAEQFF. CDR3 sequence (DNA): TGCAGCGTCCGGACTAGCGCTGAGCAGTTCTTC.

This clonotype has only a few counts. The chain employs TRBV7-9 and TRBJ2-6, with 8 bases that match TRBD2. The germline V gene encodes CDR1 SEHNR and CDR2 FQNEAQ (reference sequence). The CDR3 is 15 residues long. The V segment lost 4 bases and the J segment 3 bases; nucleotides outside the gene matches: 2. The CDR3 region has the DNA TGTGCCAGCAGCTCCGCGGGAGGTGGGGCCAACGTCCTGACTTTC. Its translation: CASSSAGGGANVLTF.

This clonotype appeared a few times. The gene calls are TRBV18 and TRBJ2-3; 8 positions match TRBD2. CDR3 length: 16 amino acids. Trimming removed 0 bases from V and 6 bases from J; junction bases left unmatched: 8. Germline assignment: CDR1 KGHSH and CDR2 LQKENI. CDR3 bases: TGTGCCAGCTCACCACCTCTTTTGAGCGGGAGTGATACGCAGTATTTT. Protein: CASSPPLLSGSDTQYF. The full variable domain, completed using reference TRBV18 and TRBJ2-3, is NAGVMQNPRHLVRRRGQEARLRCSPMKGHSHVYWYRQLPEEGLKFMVYLQKENIIDESGMPKERFSAEFPKEGPSILRIQQVVRGDSAAYFCASSPPLLSGSDTQYFGPGTRLTVL.

This clonotype was detected only a few times. The chain recombines TRBV4-1 with TRBJ1-2, with D perhaps TRBD1 (6 bases). This CDR3 is 15 amino acids long. Germline V gene lookup returns CDR1 MGHRA and CDR2 YSYEKL. V gave up 1 base and J gave up 3 bases, with 12 bases separating them. The chain's CDR3 is CASSQVPGDYYGYTF. CDR3 DNA: TGCGCCAGCAGCCAAGTTCCAGGGGACTACTATGGCTACACCTTC.

The chain has TRBV6-2 or TRBV6-3 and TRBJ1-5, with 9 bases aligning to TRBD1. The ends lost 4 bases at V and 5 bases at J; junction bases unmatched: 6. CDR3 length: 15 amino acids. The germline gives CDR1 MNHEY, CDR2 SVGEGT. CDR3 amino acids: CASSLYRQGDQPQHF. In DNA form, the CDR3 reads TGTGCCAGCAGTTTGTACCGACAGGGGGATCAGCCCCAGCATTTT.

This clonotype was seen a few times. V and J are TRBV12-3 or TRBV12-4 and TRBJ2-7; D might be TRBD2 (5 bases). Trimming removed 5 bases from V and 1 base from J, with 18 bases in between. CDR3 length: 16 amino acids. The CDR3 DNA reads TGTGCCAGCAGTGCAAGCCCCAGCGGAAGTTCCTACGAGCAGTACTTC. It codes for CASSASPSGSSYEQYF.

The chain combines TRBV18 with TRBJ1-5, with D perhaps TRBD1 (6 bases). Germline-derived CDR1 and CDR2 are KGHSH and LQKENI. The CDR3 has 15 amino acids. V dropped 6 bases and J dropped 6 bases, with 18 bases sitting between them. CDR3 sequence reads: CASSLTKQGGQPQHF. CDR3 nucleotides: TGTGCCAGCTCCCTAACGAAACAGGGCGGTCAGCCCCAGCATTTT.

The V gene is TRBV12-3 or TRBV12-4, the J gene TRBJ2-1; TRBD1 might be the D (6 bases). The CDR3 extends over 18 amino acids. V was shortened by 2 bases and J by 2 bases, with 19 bases between the two germline ends. Here the CDR3 reads CASSLLTPNRATYNEQFF. CDR3 bases: TGTGCCAGCAGTTTACTCACACCGAACAGGGCTACCTACAATGAGCAGTTCTTC.

The V and J genes are TRBV7-2 and TRBJ2-3; TRBD2 is a possible D gene (6 bases). The CDR3 consists of 14 residues. V was cut by 5 bases and J by 2 bases, with 11 bases left in between. The germline V gene encodes CDR1 SGHTA and CDR2 FQGNSA. The CDR3 sequence: CASSLTRATDTQYF. CDR3 sequence (DNA): TGTGCCAGCAGCCTGACTAGGGCCACAGATACGCAGTATTTT.

This clonotype was recorded at least ten times. The CDR3 here is CASSQAPQGREAFF. The DNA of the CDR3 is TGTGCCAGCAGCCAAGCTCCACAGGGGAGGGAAGCTTTCTTT. The V gene is TRBV3-1, the J gene TRBJ1-1; the match to TRBD1 covers 7 bases. The CDR3 has 14 residues. From germline, CDR1 is LGHDT and CDR2 YNNKEL (reference sequence). V was pared by 1 base and J by 8 bases, with 7 bases of the junction left unmatched.

CDR3 sequence reads: CASSQERTEQYF. The CDR3, as DNA: TGTGCCAGCAGCCAAGAAAGGACTGAGCAGTACTTC. This chain joins TRBV3-1 and TRBJ2-7; D perhaps matches TRBD2 (5 bases). The germline V and J ends were trimmed by 0 bases and 7 bases, with 7 bases remaining between them. The CDR3 length is 12 residues. Germline CDR1 and CDR2: LGHDT and YNNKEL (reference sequence).

There are a few counts of this clonotype. The CDR3 here is CASSLVRGRGGELFF. Written as DNA, the CDR3 is TGTGCCAGCAGCTTAGTGAGGGGCAGGGGCGGGGAGCTGTTTTTT. The V gene is TRBV7-2, the J gene TRBJ2-2; a weak D match, TRBD1 (6 bases). This CDR3 contains 15 residues. Trimming pared 1 base from V and 7 bases from J, leaving 13 bases between. The V gene's germline CDR1 is SGHTA and CDR2 FQGNSA.

This sequence joins TRBV30 and TRBJ2-2; TRBD1 matches 7 bases. Germline V lookup: CDR1 GTSNPN, CDR2 SVGIG (reference sequence). The trim removed 5 bases at V and 6 bases at J, leaving 6 bases unmatched. The length of the CDR3 is 13 residues. The CDR3, as DNA: TGTGCCTGGGACAGGGTTGGGGCCGGGGAGCTGTTTTTT. Residues: CAWDRVGAGELFF.

This clonotype was recorded many times. This chain links TRBV18 with TRBJ2-3; D gene ambiguous. V shed 3 bases and J shed 3 bases, with 10 bases lying between them. Germline loops: CDR1 KGHSH, CDR2 LQKENI. The CDR3 covers 14 residues. CDR3 protein: CASSPPTRTDTQYF. DNA of the CDR3: TGTGCCAGCTCACCCCCGACCCGAACAGATACGCAGTATTTT.

The table lists this clonotype with a few counts. Compared with germline, one end of the junction differs, possibly owing to a read error. The gene calls are TRBV7-7 and TRBJ2-2, with 13 bases lining up with TRBD2. CDR1 SSHAT and CDR2 FNYEAQ come from the germline V gene (reference sequence). CDR3 length: 16 amino acids. CDR3 sequence: CASSQTSGRSIGELFF. The CDR3 bases are TGTGCTAGCAGCCAGACTAGCGGGAGGTCAATCGGGGAGCTGTTTTTT.

This clonotype was observed a few times. The chain couples TRBV11-2 to TRBJ2-1; D might be TRBD2 (5 bases). Germline V gene data show CDR1 as SGHAT and CDR2 as FQNNGV. With 4 bases removed from V and 10 bases from J, the gap between germline ends came to 11 bases. The CDR3 totals 12 residues. CDR3 residues: CASSSTWEEQFF. Here the CDR3 DNA reads TGTGCCAGCAGCTCTACATGGGAGGAGCAGTTCTTC.

This chain's CDR3 is CASSGAGTNPYEQYF. The DNA of the CDR3 is TGTGCCAGCAGCGGAGCCGGGACGAATCCCTACGAGCAGTACTTC. The chain joins TRBV5-6 to TRBJ2-7; D could derive from TRBD1 or TRBD2 (5 bases each). The V end lost 4 bases, the J end lost 2 bases, and 16 bases lay between the germline ends. The CDR3 is made up of 15 amino acids. From germline, CDR1 is SGHDT and CDR2 YYEEEE.

This clonotype showed up just a few times. The chain employs TRBV9 and TRBJ2-3; 8 nucleotides agree with TRBD2. J lost 4 bases, V lost 0 bases, and 7 bases had no gene match. CDR1 and CDR2 (germline): SGDLS, YYNGEE. This CDR3 has 16 residues. For the CDR3, the DNA is TGTGCCAGCAGCGTAGGAGGGGCGGGGGGAGCAGATACGCAGTATTTT. Amino acids: CASSVGGAGGADTQYF.